This TCR beta chain was recorded in a study of T cells in Graves' hyperthyroidism and ophthalmopathy. The TCR beta CDR3 regions underwent amplification using RNA transcripts as the source. A first-round RT-PCR of the TCR CDR3 used the HTBI primer set. TCRdb recomputed calls from the multiplex PCR reads with MiXCR, one row per CDR3 protein. The profile shows around 270,000 distinct CDR3 sequences, roughly 19% of them singletons. Trimming removed 1 base at V and 8 bases at J, with 12 bases between. Germline V gene sequence: CDR1 SGHTA, CDR2 FQGTGA. This CDR3 contains 14 residues. The sequenced sample was blood. This clonotype was obtained from a man aged 50-59 years with Graves' ophthalmopathy. The V call is TRBV7-3, the J call TRBJ2-1; no clear D gene. This CDR3 reads CASSLNSRGDEQFF. The CDR3 nucleotides read TGTGCCAGCAGCTTAAATAGCCGTGGCGATGAGCAGTTCTTC.